This entry is about one TCR beta chain. Antigen: not known. The ends were cut back, 0 bases at V and 0 bases at J, with 13 bases in the middle. Germline values: CDR1 LNHNV, CDR2 YYDKDF (reference sequence). The CDR3 totals 17 residues. Sequencing was performed with immunoSEQ multiplex PCR; in TCRdb, only in-frame clones are kept and a portion is missing. This table has some 170,000 clones, about 90% appearing once. The data belong to a study of T cell responses to AZD1222 COVID-19 vaccine. Study conclusions and caveats: A mostly white British donor set with more females was recruited, and clonal diversity was possibly underestimated. Nearly half of unique spike-specific TCRs reportedly avoided B.1.351 and B.1.1.7 mutated regions.

Sequencing used peripheral blood, obtained 28 days after the second dose of the MenACWY control vaccine. The chain combines TRBV15 with TRBJ2-3; D unresolved. The sequence derives from an adult who received the MenACWY meningococcal vaccine as a control. The CDR3 coding sequence is TGTGCCACCAGCAGAGATCTTTACCCCATTAGCACAGATACGCAGTATTTT. It specifies CATSRDLYPISTDTQYF.